These T cell receptor beta chains were read from a single sample in a study of technical replicates of blood from several donors. The protocol was immunoSEQ multiplex PCR, while the TCRdb copy is restricted to in-frame clones and leaves out a portion. The sample includes 45,000 to 60,000 clones, approximately 94% of them seen just once. Sequencing was carried out using PBMCs. These receptors were taken from a human donor in good health. Some clones in this sample may be carry-over from other donors' samples. The CDR3 runs from the conserved cysteine through the conserved F or W. The D gene is left open where the match is weak. Clone size is given for some rows only: seen once, a few or many times, or a class if the clone is expanded.

TRBJ2-1 | NA | TRBD2 | TRBV5-1 | TGCGCCAGCAGCTTGGCTGGGACTAGCGCTTACAATGAGCAGTTCTTC | CASSLAGTSAYNEQFF
TRBJ2-3 | NA | NA | TRBV4-2 | TGTGCCAGCAGCCAAGAGGGTCCGGCAGGAACGCAGTATTTT | CASSQEGPAGTQYF
TRBJ2-5 | NA | NA | TRBV9 | TGTGCCAGCAGCGCCGGAGGGGGGGGCCGACTCGAGACCCAGTACTTC | CASSAGGGGRLETQYF
TRBJ2-1 | NA | NA | TRBV30 | TGTGCCTGGATAGGGGAGGAGCGGTTACCCTACAATGAGCAGTTCTTC | CAWIGEERLPYNEQFF
TRBJ2-7 | NA | TRBD2 | TRBV7-6 | TGTGCCAGCAGTCGCGGGGGGGGGCACGAGCAGTACTTC | CASSRGGGHEQYF
TRBJ1-1 | once | NA | TRBV29-1 | TGCAGCGCCGGGGAGTTGAACACTGAAGCTTTCTTT | CSAGELNTEAFF
TRBJ2-5 | NA | NA | TRBV6-1 | TGTGCCAGCAGTGAACCCCCGAGGACCCAGTACTTC | CASSEPPRTQYF
TRBJ1-2 | NA | TRBD1 | TRBV16 | TGTGCCAGCAGCCCTCAAGGACAGGGAAATTATGGCTACACCTTC | CASSPQGQGNYGYTF
TRBJ1-1 | NA | TRBD1 | TRBV5-6 | TGTGCCAGCAGCGCCGGGACAGGGGTAGCTTTCTTT | CASSAGTGVAFF
TRBJ1-5 | NA | NA | TRBV10-3 | TGTGCCATCAGTGAGTCCGGAGGATTCAATCAGCCCCAGCATTTT | CAISESGGFNQPQHF
TRBJ1-2 | few | TRBD1 | TRBV30 | TGTGCCTGGAGTGTTCAGGGGGGTTTGAGCTACACCTTC | CAWSVQGGLSYTF
TRBJ1-6 | NA | NA | TRBV6-6 | TGTGCCAGCACATCAAAGCAGGCCTATAATTCACCCCTCCACTTT | CASTSKQAYNSPLHF
TRBJ1-4 | NA | NA | TRBV5-1 | TGCGCCAGCAGCTTCGGGCAGGGCTATGAAAAACTGTTTTTT | CASSFGQGYEKLFF
TRBJ2-2 | NA | TRBD2 | TRBV6-6 | TGTGCCAGCAGGGACTCTAGCGGGGACACCGGGGAGCTGTTTTTT | CASRDSSGDTGELFF
TRBJ2-5 | once | NA | TRBV6-5 | TGTGCCAGCAGTTACTCTTCGCTTTTCGGTGCCCAGTACTTC | CASSYSSLFGAQYF
TRBJ2-1 | NA | TRBD2 | TRBV9 | TGTGCCAGCAGCCCCACCGGACTAGCGGGAGTACCCAATGAGCAGTTCTTC | CASSPTGLAGVPNEQFF
TRBJ1-1 | NA | NA | TRBV2 | TGTGCCAGCAGTGAACGGGGAAGTGGTGAAGCTTTCTTT | CASSERGSGEAFF
TRBJ2-6 | NA | NA | TRBV2 | TGTGCCAGCAGTGATACCTACAGCCTCTCTGGGGCCAACGTCCTGACTTTC | CASSDTYSLSGANVLTF
TRBJ2-1 | NA | TRBD1 | TRBV5-1 | TGCGCCAGCAGCCTGGGACAGGGTTACAATGAGCAGTTCTTC | CASSLGQGYNEQFF
TRBJ2-7 | NA | NA | TRBV10-1 | TGCGCCAGCAGTGAGTCGGGCAGCCGGTCCTACGAGCAGTACTTC | CASSESGSRSYEQYF
TRBJ1-1 | NA | NA | TRBV6-1 | TGTGCCAGCAGTGTACAGGGGAACACTGAAGCTTTCTTT | CASSVQGNTEAFF
TRBJ1-1 | NA | NA | TRBV7-6 | TGTGCCAGCAGCTTAGGAGGTGACAGGATGAACACTGAAGCTTTCTTT | CASSLGGDRMNTEAFF
TRBJ2-5 | NA | TRBD2 | TRBV5-1 | TGCGCCAGCAGCCCCGGACTAGCGGGGGTTCAAGAGACCCAGTACTTC | CASSPGLAGVQETQYF
TRBJ2-3 | NA | TRBD1 | TRBV5-6 | TGTGCCAGCAGCCCACCCGGGACAGCGCAGTTCACAGATACGCAGTATTTT | CASSPPGTAQFTDTQYF
TRBJ2-7 | NA | NA | TRBV27 | TGTGCCAGCAGTTTATCGAGCGGCGACTTCTACGAGCAGTACTTC | CASSLSSGDFYEQYF
TRBJ2-7 | NA | TRBD1 | TRBV27 | TGTGCCAGCAGTGCGAGGGACAGTACCTACGAGCAGTACTTC | CASSARDSTYEQYF
TRBJ2-5 | NA | TRBD2 | TRBV5-1 | TGCGCCAGCAGCTATGGGGGGGGTAGGCAAGAGACCCAGTACTTC | CASSYGGGRQETQYF
TRBJ2-2 | NA | TRBD1 | TRBV6-6 | TGTGCCAGCAGTTACCGACAGGGGGCGCAAACCGGGGAGCTGTTTTTT | CASSYRQGAQTGELFF
TRBJ1-2 | NA | NA | TRBV4-1 | TGCGCCAGCAGCCAATGGACTTCCCAGAACTATGGCTACACCTTC | CASSQWTSQNYGYTF
TRBJ1-4 | NA | TRBD1 | TRBV9 | TGTGCCAGCAGCGCCCTACAGGGGAGTAATGAAAAACTGTTTTTT | CASSALQGSNEKLFF
TRBJ2-2 | NA | TRBD2 | TRBV4-2 | TGTGCCAGTAGACTAGCGGGGGACACCGGGGAGCTGTTTTTT | CASRLAGDTGELFF
TRBJ1-4 | NA | TRBD1 | TRBV5-1 | TGCGCCAGCAGCTGGACAGGAGCTAATGAAAAACTGTTTTTT | CASSWTGANEKLFF
TRBJ1-2 | NA | TRBD1 | TRBV7-3 | TGTGCCAGCAGCTTACTAGGGCAGGGGGCAAGTGGCTACACCTTC | CASSLLGQGASGYTF
TRBJ1-2 | NA | NA | TRBV11-2 | TGTGCCAGCAGCTTAGGACAGTCGTATGGCTACACCTTC | CASSLGQSYGYTF
TRBJ2-7 | NA | TRBD2 | TRBV27 | TGTGCCAGCCATGGCGGACTAGCGGTTGATGAGCAGTACTTC | CASHGGLAVDEQYF
TRBJ1-2 | NA | TRBD1 | TRBV6-4 | TGTGCCAGCAGTGACTCGACAGGGTCTCGTGGCTACACCTTC | CASSDSTGSRGYTF
TRBJ2-1 | NA | TRBD2 | TRBV5-4 | TGTGCCAGCAGCCCGGCGTGGCTAGCGGGAGGGAATGAGCAGTTCTTC | CASSPAWLAGGNEQFF
TRBJ2-5 | NA | TRBD2 | TRBV6-5 | TGTGCCATCCGGGGGGGCCCCCAAGAGACCCAGTACTTC | CAIRGGPQETQYF
TRBJ1-5 | NA | NA | TRBV6-5 | TGTGCCAGCAGGAGCACAGCCCCCACCCAGCCCCAGCATTTT | CASRSTAPTQPQHF
TRBJ1-2 | once | NA | TRBV9 | TGTGCCAGCAGCCCCCCCTCCAGCAGGGTTAACTATGGCTACACCTTC | CASSPPSSRVNYGYTF
TRBJ2-7 | few | TRBD1 | TRBV7-8 | TGTGCCAGCACTCCTAGGGACAGCTACTACGAGCAGTACTTC | CASTPRDSYYEQYF
TRBJ1-2 | NA | TRBD1 | TRBV5-6 | TGTGCCAGCATGGGACAGACAACCTATGGCTACACCTTC | CASMGQTTYGYTF
TRBJ2-3 | NA | NA | TRBV14 | TGTGCCAGCAGCCAAAGGGCCATTTGGGCGGGAGATACGCAGTATTTT | CASSQRAIWAGDTQYF
TRBJ2-3 | NA | NA | TRBV6-1 | TGTGCCAGCGGCCGAGGGAATACGCAGTATTTT | CASGRGNTQYF
TRBJ2-5 | NA | TRBD1 | TRBV2 | TGTGCCAGCAACCGGGACAGGGGCCCCGAGACCCAGTACTTC | CASNRDRGPETQYF
TRBJ2-2 | NA | NA | TRBV6-1 | TGTGCCAGCAGGACAGCCTCGAACACCGGGGAGCTGTTTTTT | CASRTASNTGELFF
TRBJ1-2 | NA | TRBD1 | TRBV5-6 | TGTGCCAGCAGCACCCGGACAGGGGATTATGGCTACACCTTC | CASSTRTGDYGYTF
TRBJ1-1 | once | NA | TRBV18 | TGTGCCAGCTTCCCCAATCCCGGCACTGAAGCTTTCTTT | CASFPNPGTEAFF
TRBJ2-2 | NA | NA | TRBV9 | TGTGCCAGCAGCGAGCTGGGGCTGGGAAACACCGGGGAGCTGTTTTTT | CASSELGLGNTGELFF
TRBJ1-6 | NA | NA | TRBV9 | TGTGCCAGCAGCCTCCGGGACGGGGGGATTTCACCCCTCCACTTT | CASSLRDGGISPLHF
TRBJ2-7 | NA | TRBD1 | TRBV6-5 | TGTGCCAGCAGTCAGGGGGCTTACTACGAGCAGTACTTC | CASSQGAYYEQYF
TRBJ1-6 | NA | NA | TRBV9 | TGTGCCAGCAGTAGGGGTGACTCCTATAATTCACCCCTCCACTTT | CASSRGDSYNSPLHF
TRBJ2-1 | NA | TRBD2 | TRBV5-1 | TGCGCCAGCAGCCTTAGCGGGGGATACAATGAGCAGTTCTTC | CASSLSGGYNEQFF
TRBJ2-1 | NA | NA | TRBV12-5 | TGTGCTAGTGGTTTGAGACTAGTGGATGAGCAGTTCTTC | CASGLRLVDEQFF
TRBJ1-1 | NA | NA | TRBV4-1 | TGCGCCAGCAGCCAAGGTTATGGCAGATCGAACACTGAAGCTTTCTTT | CASSQGYGRSNTEAFF
TRBJ2-1 | once | TRBD2 | TRBV5-1 | TGCGCCAGCAGCGCAAGCGGGGGAACCTACAATGAGCAGTTCTTC | CASSASGGTYNEQFF
TRBJ2-7 | NA | TRBD1 | TRBV7-2 | TGTGCCAGCAGTCTCCGGGACAGCCACTACGAGCAGTACTTC | CASSLRDSHYEQYF
TRBJ1-1 | NA | NA | TRBV29-1 | TGCAGCGCCGAGGGATTACTGAACACTGAAGCTTTCTTT | CSAEGLLNTEAFF